A selection of T cell receptor beta chains follows, all from one sample in a study of cytomegalovirus exposure and HLA in healthy donors. Assay used: immunoSEQ multiplex PCR; TCRdb lists only in-frame clones, some missing. The sample lists 150,000 to 200,000 clones, roughly 78% occurring once. Sequenced: PBMCs. The receptor set was obtained from a woman in her forties or fifties in good health and CMV-seropositive. Each CDR3 is given with its conserved first and last residue. D genes are given only for firm matches. Rows may omit the clone size; those that give it use once, few, many or a size class.

CDR3 DNA	CDR3 protein	clone size	J gene	V gene	D gene
TGTGCCAGCAGCTTGGTGGCAAAGTCTGAGCAGTACTTC	CASSLVAKSEQYF	-	TRBJ2-7	TRBV5-6	-
TGTGCCAGCAGTGTGGCAGGAACTAATGAAAAACTGTTTTTT	CASSVAGTNEKLFF	-	TRBJ1-4	TRBV2	-
TGCGCCAGTGCAGACAGGGACTTCGGTTATGGCTACACCTTC	CASADRDFGYGYTF	-	TRBJ1-2	TRBV5-1	TRBD1
TGTGCCTCCGGACAGGCCAATCAGCCCCAGCATTTT	CASGQANQPQHF	once	TRBJ1-5	TRBV30	TRBD1
TGCAGCGTTACGAGTACTGGGGCCAACGTCCTGACTTTC	CSVTSTGANVLTF	-	TRBJ2-6	TRBV29-1	-
TGCGCCAGCAGTGAGCCCGGGACAGGGAATGAAAAACTGTTTTTT	CASSEPGTGNEKLFF	-	TRBJ1-4	TRBV10-2	TRBD1
TGTGCCAGCAGCCCGGAGACAGGGGTGGACGAGCAGTACTTC	CASSPETGVDEQYF	-	TRBJ2-7	TRBV11-2	TRBD1
TGCAGCGTTGAAAGCAGCGCGGGAGGCTACACCTTC	CSVESSAGGYTF	-	TRBJ1-2	TRBV29-1	-
TGTGCCACCAGCAGAGGGCGGGGGACTGGGGCCAACGTCCTGACTTTC	CATSRGRGTGANVLTF	few	TRBJ2-6	TRBV15	TRBD2
TGCGCCAGCAGCGAAGACAGGGACACTGAAGCTTTCTTT	CASSEDRDTEAFF	-	TRBJ1-1	TRBV5-1	TRBD1
TGTGCCAGCAGTTTAATAGCGGGGGGCCGAACAATAAATTGGGATACGCAGTATTTT	CASSLIAGGRTINWDTQYF	-	TRBJ2-3	TRBV27	TRBD2
TGTGCTAGCAGCTTATTAGCCTCGACTAGCGGGGGGATACCAGATACGCAGTATTTT	CASSLLASTSGGIPDTQYF	once	TRBJ2-3	TRBV7-7	TRBD2
TGTGCCAGTAGGTCAGGATCTAACTCTGGAAACACCATATATTTT	CASRSGSNSGNTIYF	-	TRBJ1-3	TRBV19	-
TGTTCCAGCAGCTTTGGACAGCAGGATCAGCCCCAGCATTTT	CSSSFGQQDQPQHF	-	TRBJ1-5	TRBV7-9	-
TGTGCCAGCAGTTTGAGCGGCGTACAGGGTCGCTACACCTTC	CASSLSGVQGRYTF	-	TRBJ1-2	TRBV27	-
TGCGCCAGCAGCGATCAGGGGGGCACCTCTGGAAACACCATATATTTT	CASSDQGGTSGNTIYF	-	TRBJ1-3	TRBV5-1	TRBD1
TGTGCCAGCAGCTTTGGACAGGGAGGGTACTACGAGCGGTACTTC	CASSFGQGGYYERYF	-	TRBJ2-7	TRBV5-4	-
TGTGCCAGCTCACCAACGCAGGGGCCCTACGAGCAGTACTTC	CASSPTQGPYEQYF	once	TRBJ2-7	TRBV18	-
TGTGCCAGCAGTGACGGACTAGCGGGGCCCAATGAGCAGTTCTTC	CASSDGLAGPNEQFF	-	TRBJ2-1	TRBV6-4	TRBD2
TGTGCCAGCAGCCAAGATACGGGGGTATATGCTGAAGCTTTCTTT	CASSQDTGVYAEAFF	-	TRBJ1-1	TRBV14	-
TGTGCCAGCAGCTCGACCGGGACAGCGTACAATGAGCAGTTCTTC	CASSSTGTAYNEQFF	few	TRBJ2-1	TRBV7-9	TRBD1
TGTGCCAGCACCCCTTCGACAGGGTCCTACACCTTC	CASTPSTGSYTF	-	TRBJ1-2	TRBV7-9	TRBD1
TGTGCCATCAGCGTCGGTACAGGGTCGGCCGGGGAGCTGTTTTTT	CAISVGTGSAGELFF	few	TRBJ2-2	TRBV10-3	-
TGTGCCACCAGCAGAGACCCGCGGGTTTCCTACGAGCAGTACTTC	CATSRDPRVSYEQYF	-	TRBJ2-7	TRBV15	-
TGTGCCAGCAGCTCGACAGATTCAGAGACCCAGTACTTC	CASSSTDSETQYF	-	TRBJ2-5	TRBV5-4	-
TGTGCCAGCTCACCCAGACAGGGGGAAGGCTACACCTTC	CASSPRQGEGYTF	-	TRBJ1-2	TRBV18	TRBD1
TGTGCCTCCACTTCGGGGTTTATCGCTTTCTTT	CASTSGFIAFF	-	TRBJ1-1	TRBV30	-
TGTGCCAGCAGTTCCCCGGGACAGCCCCAGCATTTT	CASSSPGQPQHF	-	TRBJ1-5	TRBV27	-
TGCGCCAGCAGCCCTGGGCGGAAGAGGGGGTCGTATAATGAGCAGTTCTTC	CASSPGRKRGSYNEQFF	once	TRBJ2-1	TRBV4-1	-
TGTGCCAGCAGCGCCGACAGCTCTAATCAGCCCCAGCATTTT	CASSADSSNQPQHF	-	TRBJ1-5	TRBV7-2	-
TGTGCCAGCAGCTTTAATGCCGGGGAGCTGTTTTTT	CASSFNAGELFF	-	TRBJ2-2	TRBV7-8	-
TGTGCCATCGATCCGACTAGCGGGGCCTACAATGAGCAGTTCTTC	CAIDPTSGAYNEQFF	-	TRBJ2-1	TRBV2	TRBD2
TGTGCCAGCAAACCCGGGACTAGCGGGGGGAATGAGCAGTTCTTC	CASKPGTSGGNEQFF	-	TRBJ2-1	TRBV11-2	TRBD2
TGCGCCAGCAGCCTGCTTATGACTAGCGAGGGCTACAATGAGCAGTTCTTC	CASSLLMTSEGYNEQFF	-	TRBJ2-1	TRBV5-1	TRBD2
TGTGCCAGCAGTGTGACAGCGGGGGGTTTCCAAAACGAGCAGTACTTC	CASSVTAGGFQNEQYF	-	TRBJ2-7	TRBV6-1	TRBD2
TGTGCCAGCAGCTTAACCGGGACAGGGTATTCACCCCTCCACTTT	CASSLTGTGYSPLHF	few	TRBJ1-6	TRBV5-4	TRBD1
TGTGCCAGCAGTGGACTAGTGGACGAGCAGTACTTC	CASSGLVDEQYF	-	TRBJ2-7	TRBV2	-